This TCR beta chain was sequenced in a study of neurological immune-mediated disorders (dated by TCRdb to the late 2010s). Regarding the study in general: Among the approximately 34 multiple sclerosis patients, relapsing-remitting MS accounted for around 30 and secondary progressive MS accounted for 3. The cohort comprised 68 subjects: 14 HAM/TSP patients, some 35 multiple sclerosis patients and approximately 20 healthy controls. Peripheral blood TCR-beta repertoires from HTLV-I-associated myelopathy (HAM/TSP) patients, multiple sclerosis patients and healthy controls were compared by UMI-based sequencing. The 90 to 120 TCR-beta libraries covered PBMC samples along with longitudinal samples, technical triplicates, and paired sorted CD4+ and CD8+ T-cell subsets.

cDNA was synthesized by template-switch 5'RACE using a primer carrying a 10-nucleotide random unique molecular identifier by which each TCR transcript was tagged. Every sequencing run yielded over 190 million TCR-beta sequences covering 15-18 subjects. The RNeasy kit was used to extract total RNA. Using the KAPA Real-time Library Amplification kit, TCR-beta VDJ regions were amplified with primers for the TCR constant region and the 5'RACE anchor. Sample indexes and Illumina adaptors were added in a first PCR, and a second PCR then increased library yield. After Ampure bead purification, the TCR product of roughly 650 bp was size-selected on a 2% E-gel SizeSelection system. Before pooling, library quality was checked on a Bioanalyzer, concentration was measured with Qubit, and libraries were quantified with the Kapa Library Quantification kit. An Illumina HiSeq 2500 sequenced the libraries paired-end 2 x 150 bp. To increase sequence diversity, roughly 24-32% phiX was spiked into each library pool. Concerning the study's data processing: The quality-filtered reads were processed with the UMI-based MiGEC pipeline, whose error correction step removed more than 80% of the raw TCR sequences. IMGT germline references were used for aligning VDJ genes, and each clonotype was defined as a unique CDR3 amino acid sequence together with its V-J genes. Clonal expansion, Shannon diversity and CDR3 relatedness (CalcPairwiseDistances, ClusterSamples) were evaluated with VDJtools, and phylogenetic trees were built with CLCbio workbench. Clones with at least 8 unique UMIs were defined as expanded, with this threshold being based on coefficient-of-variation modelling across technical triplicates. TCRdb cleaned the public reads at Q25 with fastp, built clones with MiXCR and kept in-frame beta chains. All rows with the same CDR3 protein become a single entry with the most common DNA and genes. V and J calls and clone size were set by TCRdb, not the authors. The sample profile shows 60,000 or so distinct CDR3 sequences; 3% to 4% of them were found once. Together, the top ten hold 6% to 8.5% of the sample.

Here is what the overall study found, with its caveats: No clinical or MRI features were associated with the MS cluster, and the authors said that larger cohorts are needed. Expanded clones from different subjects shared no identical CDR3 amino acid sequences, which suggests that TCR-beta repertoires were private in all groups. Phylogenetic analysis grouped repertoires from 18 of 34 MS patients into a cluster of related CDR3 sequences, suggesting a possible repertoire-level signature. TCR clonal expansion was greatest in HAM/TSP patients and smallest in MS patients, who ranked below even healthy controls.

Unsorted PBMC libraries were generated from 2 million PBMCs stored in RNAlater at -80 °C until RNA extraction. Multiple sclerosis patients were enrolled in a US clinical protocol evaluating disease progression by magnetic resonance imaging. Peripheral blood was subjected to Ficoll-Hypaque density gradient centrifugation to isolate PBMCs, which were then cryopreserved in liquid nitrogen. A distance of 11 bases separates the germline ends of V and J, which lose 0 bases and 2 bases respectively. The germline V gene (reference sequence) provides CDR1 LNHNV and CDR2 YYDKDF. Reading from cysteine to phenylalanine, the CDR3 counts 15 amino acids. Only the CDR3 DNA stays, 45 bases, in frame from base 1. Many counts were recorded for this clonotype. It has no known antigen specificity. Base qualities are not recorded, but no much larger clone differs from it by a single base.

The sequencing input was PBMCs. The receptor was derived from a woman aged 55-75 years with multiple sclerosis. The chain is assembled from TRBV15 and TRBJ2-7; the D segment cannot be called with confidence. CDR3 reads: CATSRDSVGTYEQYF. The DNA sequence follows: TGTGCCACCAGCAGAGATTCGGTAGGGACCTACGAGCAGTACTTC.